Below are 10 T cell receptor beta chains sequenced from a single sample in a study of shared clonotypes between healthy human individuals. TCRdb's copy holds only in-frame clones and misses some; the assay was immunoSEQ multiplex PCR. The data hold millions of clones, with about 92% observed a single time. The sequenced material came from naive CD4+ T cells from PBMCs. The subset here: CD45RA+ positively selected. These receptors came from a man between 18 and 29 years old in good health. Some clones in this sample may be carry-over from other donors' samples.

The V gene is TRBV19, the J gene TRBJ1-3, with D tentatively TRBD1 (5 bases). CDR3 length: 17 amino acids. The ends were cut back, 7 bases at V and 0 bases at J, with 19 bases in the middle. CDR1 is LNHDA and CDR2 is SQIVND in the germline V gene (reference sequence). The CDR3 DNA reads TGTGCCAGTATAACTTCAGCCTACAGGACCTCTGGAAACACCATATATTTT. It specifies CASITSAYRTSGNTIYF.

The rearrangement joins TRBV28 to TRBJ1-4, with 9 bases that match TRBD1. Unmatched junction bases numbered 5, after V lost 1 base and J lost 5 bases. Germline loops: CDR1 MDHEN, CDR2 SYDVKM. The CDR3 is made up of 16 amino acids. CDR3 amino acids: CASSLLGGTGNEKLFF. In DNA form, the CDR3 reads TGTGCCAGCAGTTTATTAGGCGGGACAGGGAATGAAAAACTGTTTTTT.

The chain uses TRBV28 and TRBJ2-3; possibly TRBD1 or TRBD2 for D (5 bases each). The germline gives CDR1 MDHEN, CDR2 SYDVKM. V was cut by 6 bases and J by 4 bases, with 20 bases left in between. The CDR3 is made up of 16 amino acids. CDR3: CASSSPPAGRADTQYF. CDR3 bases: TGTGCCAGCAGCTCACCCCCGGCAGGGAGAGCAGATACGCAGTATTTT.

This chain uses TRBV5-1 with TRBJ2-1; 10 bases match TRBD1. Germline values: CDR1 SGHRS, CDR2 YFSETQ. Germline trimming cut 4 bases from V and 2 bases from J; bases unmatched to any gene: 6. The CDR3 consists of 16 residues. This chain's CDR3 is CASSPDGTGAYNEQFF. CDR3 nucleotides: TGCGCCAGCAGCCCCGACGGGACAGGGGCCTACAATGAGCAGTTCTTC.

The gene calls are TRBV5-6 and TRBJ1-1, with 7 bases that match TRBD1. The CDR3 runs to 15 residues. J lost 4 bases, V lost 1 base, and 7 bases had no gene match. Germline-derived CDR1 and CDR2 are SGHDT and YYEEEE. This CDR3 reads CASSLIGGGSTEAFF. The CDR3 DNA sequence: TGTGCCAGCAGCTTGATAGGGGGCGGGAGCACTGAAGCTTTCTTT. Filled out from reference TRBV5-6 and TRBJ1-1, the complete variable domain reads DAGVTQSPTHLIKTRGQQVTLRCSPKSGHDTVSWYQQALGQGPQFIFQYYEEEERQRGNFPDRFSGHQFPNYSSELNVNALLLGDSALYLCASSLIGGGSTEAFFGQGTRLTVV.

CDR3 nucleotides: TGTGCCAGCAGTTCGCTAGATTTGACAGGGGGAGGCTACACCTTC. Translated, it gives CASSSLDLTGGGYTF. The V and J genes are TRBV6-6 and TRBJ1-2, with 9 bases lining up with TRBD1. Looked up from germline, CDR1 is MNHNY and CDR2 is SVGAGI (reference sequence). V dropped 4 bases and J dropped 8; count of bases not matched to a gene: 11. The CDR3 covers 15 residues.

In its sample, this clone was seen a few times. The chain is built from TRBV2 and TRBJ1-1; D is unclear. Germline CDR1 and CDR2: SNHLY and FYNNEI. The germline V and J ends were trimmed by 7 bases and 1 base, with 10 bases remaining between them. This CDR3 has 13 amino acids. CDR3 DNA: TGTGCCAGCATTCTGGACGGGAACACTGAAGCTTTCTTT. This translates into CASILDGNTEAFF.

This clone was observed a single time. The chain combines TRBV27 with TRBJ1-2; TRBD1 matches at 8 bases. The junction had 12 bases not matched to a gene; V was cut back by 7 bases and J by 5 bases. In germline, CDR1 is MNHEY, CDR2 SMNVEV (reference sequence). The CDR3 is 15 amino acids. In DNA form, the CDR3 reads TGTGCCAGCACCACCGCCCGGGACAGGCTATATGGCTACACCTTC. This codes for CASTTARDRLYGYTF.

The rearrangement links TRBV9 to TRBJ1-1; 8 positions match TRBD1. CDR1 is SGDLS, CDR2 YYNGEE, per germline. There are 13 residues in the CDR3. J lost 6 bases, V lost 4 bases, and 5 bases had no gene match. The CDR3 DNA reads TGTGCCAGCAGCCCCCGGACAGGGCCTGAAGCTTTCTTT. The encoded protein is CASSPRTGPEAFF.

The rearrangement joins TRBV6-1 to TRBJ2-7; D remains unclear. Trimming left V 3 bases short and J 3 bases short, with 12 bases between. Germline V gives CDR1 MNHNS, CDR2 SASEGT. The CDR3 sequence is 14 residues long. The CDR3 DNA is TGTGCCAGCAGTGAGACGGACGCACACTACGAGCAGTACTTC. As protein: CASSETDAHYEQYF.